This entry lists 31 T cell receptor beta chains sequenced from one sample in a study of radiation and T cells in renal cell carcinoma. As to time point: blood 2 weeks post-SBRT. The treatment here: 15 Gy SBRT to primary tumor, nephrectomy 4 weeks later. Clones were sequenced by immunoSEQ multiplex PCR, and TCRdb holds only the in-frame ones, with some missing. This repertoire shows about 130,000 clones, roughly four fifths found once; its top ten account for approximately 2%. Sample: blood, taken from a patient whose treatment included radiotherapy and nephrectomy. Every receptor here comes from an older woman with renal cell carcinoma.

This chain uses TRBV6-6 with TRBJ2-7; no firm D call. The CDR3 extends over 16 amino acids. Germline assignment: CDR1 MNHNY and CDR2 SVGAGI (reference sequence). Trimming removed 7 bases from V and 0 bases from J, with 19 bases in between. CDR3 sequence: CASNLPRAGSSYEQYF. Here the CDR3 DNA reads TGTGCCAGCAATCTCCCCAGAGCAGGATCCTCCTACGAGCAGTACTTC.

V and J are TRBV6-5 and TRBJ1-4; 7 bases match TRBD1. The CDR3 covers 16 residues. V was clipped by 3 bases and J by 2 bases; unmatched bases: 6. Germline lookup yields CDR1 MNHEY and CDR2 SVGAGI. The CDR3 loop reads CASSYSIQGTNEKLFF. CDR3 nucleotide sequence: TGTGCCAGCAGTTATTCGATACAGGGGACTAATGAAAAACTGTTTTTT.

This rearrangement joins TRBV6-5 to TRBJ2-7; TRBD1 might be the D (6 bases). Trimming took off 5 bases at V and 6 bases at J, with 11 bases between the two ends. The CDR3 covers 12 residues. Per germline, CDR1 MNHEY and CDR2 SVGAGI. For the CDR3, the DNA is TGTGCCAGCAGTCAACAGGGCCTCGAGCAGTACTTC. This translates into CASSQQGLEQYF.

This clone was picked up one time. The chain is built from TRBV21-1 and TRBJ2-4; TRBD2, the table's D call, was not compared with the DNA. TRBV21-1 is a documented pseudogene. The CDR3 runs to 13 residues. CDR3 residues: CASSILAKNIQYF. The CDR3 DNA sequence: TGTGCCAGCAGCATCTTAGCCAAAAACATTCAGTACTTC.

The J gene is TRBJ2-2, the V gene TRBV7-2; unclear D gene. The V end was cut by 5 bases, the J end by 6 bases, with 10 bases between. The CDR3 has 13 residues. CDR1 is SGHTA, CDR2 FQGNSA, per germline. The CDR3 sequence: CASSTRWPGELFF. CDR3 DNA sequence: TGTGCCAGCAGCACCCGCTGGCCCGGGGAGCTGTTTTTT.

The genes are TRBV4-1 and TRBJ2-7, with D perhaps TRBD2 (6 bases). The CDR3 has 15 residues. Germline loops: CDR1 MGHRA, CDR2 YSYEKL. Trimming removed 4 bases at V and 2 bases at J, with 15 bases between. The chain's CDR3 is CASSPGSSGTYEQYF. CDR3 coding DNA: TGCGCCAGCAGCCCCGGAAGTAGCGGCACCTACGAGCAGTACTTC.

This clone was counted once. J is TRBJ2-2 and V is TRBV7-9, with 10 bases fitting TRBD1. The CDR3 sequence is 15 residues long. J was trimmed by 4 bases and V by 7 bases; bases with no gene match: 6. Germline V lookup: CDR1 SEHNR, CDR2 FQNEAQ (reference sequence). The CDR3 DNA reads TGTGCCAGCACCCGGGACAGGGGAGGCACCGGGGAGCTGTTTTTT. It translates to CASTRDRGGTGELFF. Using reference TRBV7-9 and TRBJ2-2 for the parts outside the CDR3, the full variable domain is DTGVSQNPRHKITKRGQNVTFRCDPISEHNRLYWYRQTLGQGPEFLTYFQNEAQLEKSRLLSDRFSAERPKGSFSTLEIQRTEQGDSAMYLCASTRDRGGTGELFFGEGSRLTVL.

V gene TRBV13 combines with J gene TRBJ1-2; unclear D gene. V was trimmed by 9 bases and J by 4 bases, leaving 12 bases between them. This CDR3 has 12 amino acids. Germline V lookup: CDR1 PRHDT, CDR2 FYEKMQ (reference sequence). In DNA, the CDR3 is TGTGCCAGTCCCGCAGGATCCTATGGCTACACCTTC. As protein: CASPAGSYGYTF.

The CDR3 region has the DNA TGTGCCATCAGTGCAGGGAGGGACACCATATATTTT. Translating it yields CAISAGRDTIYF. The rearrangement uses TRBV10-3 and TRBJ1-3; TRBD1 might be the D (5 bases). The CDR3 covers 12 residues. Germline assignment: CDR1 ENHRY and CDR2 SYGVKD. The V gene lost 4 bases and the J gene lost 8 bases, with 9 bases spanning the gap.

The genes are TRBV11-2 and TRBJ1-3; D is unresolved. CDR1 and CDR2 from the germline V gene are SGHAT and FQNNGV. Trimming left V 5 bases short and J 0 bases short, with 5 bases between. The length of the CDR3 is 13 residues. The CDR3 sequence is CASSQISGNTIYF. Written as DNA, the CDR3 is TGTGCCAGCAGCCAAATCTCTGGAAACACCATATATTTT.

The rearrangement joins TRBV10-3 to TRBJ2-7, with D possibly being TRBD2 (6 bases). Germline assignment: CDR1 ENHRY and CDR2 SYGVKD. V lost 4 bases and J 1 base, leaving 17 bases between the germline ends. The CDR3 is made up of 16 amino acids. CDR3 DNA sequence: TGTGCCATCAGTGTCCGGGACGGGAGTAAATCCTACGAGCAGTACTTC. Amino acid sequence: CAISVRDGSKSYEQYF.

The V call is TRBV7-2, the J call TRBJ2-7; D perhaps matches TRBD1 (5 bases). This CDR3 has 15 amino acids. CDR1 is SGHTA and CDR2 is FQGNSA in the germline V gene. The V end was cut by 2 bases, the J end by 6 bases, with 17 bases between. The CDR3 reads CASSLSLGLLSEQYF. In nucleotides, the CDR3 is TGTGCCAGCAGCTTAAGTCTGGGGCTCCTCTCCGAGCAGTACTTC.

V gene TRBV6-1 combines with J gene TRBJ1-2; TRBD1 matches 9 bases. Germline trimming cut 1 base from V and 8 bases from J; bases unmatched to any gene: 8. Germline CDR1 and CDR2: MNHNS and SASEGT. The CDR3 covers 15 residues. CDR3 protein: CASSEGGGTGSGYTF. CDR3 nucleotides: TGTGCCAGCAGTGAAGGAGGGGGGACAGGGAGCGGCTACACCTTC.

V usage is TRBV5-1 and J usage is TRBJ1-2; 7 bases line up with TRBD1. Germline V gives CDR1 SGHRS, CDR2 YFSETQ. The length of the CDR3 is 12 residues. V trimming: 4 bases; J trimming: 7 bases; junction bases outside the gene matches: 4. Here the CDR3 DNA reads TGCGCCAGCAGCGCCGGGGACAGTGGCTACACCTTC. Translation: CASSAGDSGYTF.

The chain recombines TRBV10-3 with TRBJ2-5; 9 bases match TRBD2. V lost 3 bases and J lost 2; bases outside the gene matches: 4. Looked up from germline, CDR1 is ENHRY and CDR2 is SYGVKD. This CDR3 comprises 15 residues. CDR3 loop: CAISEQRGVQETQYF. The CDR3 DNA sequence: TGTGCCATCAGTGAACAGCGGGGGGTTCAAGAGACCCAGTACTTC.

The rearrangement links TRBV15 to TRBJ2-3, with unresolved D. From germline, CDR1 is LNHNV and CDR2 YYDKDF (reference sequence). The CDR3 is 15 residues long. V lost 0 bases and J lost 1, with 8 bases in between. CDR3 sequence: CATSREVSRTDTQYF. The CDR3 nucleotides read TGTGCCACCAGCAGAGAGGTTTCGCGCACAGATACGCAGTATTTT.

The chain joins TRBV9 to TRBJ1-6; tentatively, D is TRBD1 (5 bases). V lost 2 bases and J 8 bases, leaving 11 bases between the germline ends. Germline V gene lookup returns CDR1 SGDLS and CDR2 YYNGEE. The CDR3 sequence is 14 residues long. CDR3 loop: CASSVQGSHSPLHF. Here the CDR3 DNA reads TGTGCCAGCAGCGTTCAGGGTTCGCATTCACCCCTCCACTTT.

This clone was seen once. The J gene is TRBJ2-1, the V gene TRBV7-2; 8 positions match TRBD1. The CDR3 extends over 15 amino acids. Germline V gene sequence: CDR1 SGHTA, CDR2 FQGNSA. Losses at the gene ends were 5 bases for V and 6 bases for J; bases not matched to a gene: 9. The CDR3 bases are TGTGCCAGCAGCCCCCGACAGGGGAGCGGCAATGAGCAGTTCTTC. Encoded protein: CASSPRQGSGNEQFF.

J is TRBJ2-1 and V is TRBV9; maybe TRBD2 (5 bases). The germline V and J ends were trimmed by 0 bases and 3 bases, with 10 bases remaining between them. In germline, CDR1 is SGDLS, CDR2 YYNGEE. The CDR3 length is 15 residues. CDR3 DNA sequence: TGTGCCAGCAGCGTAGGTGAGGGATACTACAATGAGCAGTTCTTC. Translated, it gives CASSVGEGYYNEQFF. The full variable domain, its missing parts supplied by reference TRBV9 and TRBJ2-1, is DSGVTQTPKHLITATGQRVTLRCSPRSGDLSVYWYQQSLDQGLQFLIQYYNGEERAKGNILERFSAQQFPDLHSELNLSSLELGDSALYFCASSVGEGYYNEQFFGPGTRLTVL.

The chain joins TRBV9 to TRBJ2-2, with 7 bases aligning to TRBD2. This CDR3 contains 15 residues. Looked up from germline, CDR1 is SGDLS and CDR2 is YYNGEE. V lost 0 bases, J lost 3 bases, and 2 bases stayed unmatched. DNA of the CDR3: TGTGCCAGCAGCGTAGGACTAGCCTACACCGGGGAGCTGTTTTTT. Its translation: CASSVGLAYTGELFF.

CDR3 sequence: CASTAGGYEQYF. CDR3 bases: TGTGCCAGCACGGCAGGGGGCTACGAGCAGTACTTC. The J gene is TRBJ2-7, the V gene TRBV2, with 7 bases matching TRBD1. Germline V gene sequence: CDR1 SNHLY, CDR2 FYNNEI. The length of the CDR3 is 12 residues. Trimming removed 7 bases from V and 3 bases from J; junction bases left unmatched: 3.

The chain uses TRBV5-5 and TRBJ2-5, with D hard to call. Germline lookup yields CDR1 SGHKS and CDR2 YYEKEE (reference sequence). The CDR3 totals 14 residues. V was cut by 4 bases and J by 2 bases, with 12 bases left in between. The CDR3 DNA sequence: TGTGCCAGCAGCCGCGCGGTCCGACAAGAGACCCAGTACTTC. This translates into CASSRAVRQETQYF. Combining the CDR3 with reference TRBV5-5 and TRBJ2-5 gives the whole variable domain DAGVTQSPTHLIKTRGQQVTLRCSPISGHKSVSWYQQVLGQGPQFIFQYYEKEERGRGNFPDRFSARQFPNYSSELNVNALLLGDSALYLCASSRAVRQETQYFGPGTRLLVL.

The CDR3 protein is CASSQGLQGARNQPQHF. DNA for the CDR3: TGCGCCAGCAGCCAAGGGCTTCAGGGGGCCCGCAATCAGCCCCAGCATTTT. The chain recombines TRBV4-1 with TRBJ1-5; 8 positions match TRBD1. The CDR3 sequence is 17 residues long. Trimming at V came to 1 base and at J to 2 bases, leaving 7 bases not matched to a gene. Germline V gives CDR1 MGHRA, CDR2 YSYEKL.

Remarks on this clone: Germline is not matched at one junction end, which may reflect a read error. CDR3 region: CASSAGTGTGELFF. CDR3 bases: TGTGCTAGCAGCGCCGGGACGGGCACCGGGGAGCTGTTTTTT. The rearrangement uses TRBV7-7 and TRBJ2-2; D possibly matches TRBD1 or TRBD2 (5 bases each). The germline gives CDR1 SSHAT, CDR2 FNYEAQ (reference sequence). The CDR3 spans 14 residues.

The chain is built from TRBV2 and TRBJ2-2; 9 positions agree with TRBD1. Germline V lookup: CDR1 SNHLY, CDR2 FYNNEI. The junction had 7 bases not matched to a gene; V was cut back by 4 bases and J by 4 bases. The CDR3 extends over 16 amino acids. The CDR3 sequence is CASSVVGQGGTGELFF. The CDR3 DNA sequence: TGTGCCAGCAGTGTGGTGGGACAGGGCGGCACCGGGGAGCTGTTTTTT.

This clone was recorded a few times. The chain joins TRBV15 to TRBJ1-2, with a weak D call TRBD1 (5 bases). Per germline, CDR1 LNHNV and CDR2 YYDKDF (reference sequence). The CDR3 runs to 14 residues. V was trimmed by 1 base and J by 9 bases, leaving 15 bases between them. The DNA of the CDR3 is TGTGCCACCAGCAGAGGTGAGGGGAGTACACGCTACACCTTC. Translating it yields CATSRGEGSTRYTF.

This clone was seen only a few times. The chain recombines TRBV7-3 with TRBJ1-2; TRBD1 is a possible D gene (6 bases). This CDR3 region has 15 residues. The germline V and J ends were trimmed by 3 bases and 5 bases, with 16 bases remaining between them. The germline gives CDR1 SGHTA, CDR2 FQGTGA. The CDR3 DNA follows: TGTGCCAGCAGCTTGGGGGCAGGGGAACAGTATGGCTACACCTTC. Encoded protein: CASSLGAGEQYGYTF.

CDR3 amino acids: CASSVADSSYEQYF. Here the CDR3 DNA reads TGTGCCAGCAGCGTAGCGGACAGCTCCTACGAGCAGTACTTC. The J gene is TRBJ2-7, the V gene TRBV9; D is possibly TRBD1 (6 bases). Germline values: CDR1 SGDLS, CDR2 YYNGEE. This CDR3 is 14 amino acids long. Trimming removed 0 bases from V and 0 bases from J, with 7 bases in between.

The V gene is TRBV29-1, the J gene TRBJ1-6; D is possibly TRBD1 (6 bases). The V end was cut by 7 bases, the J end by 8 bases, with 12 bases between. The CDR3 consists of 12 residues. Germline V CDR1 and CDR2: SQVTM, ANQGSEA. CDR3 bases: TGCAGCGCTGCGAACAGGGATTCACCCCTCCACTTT. Translated, it gives CSAANRDSPLHF.

This clone was seen a handful of times. The V gene is TRBV21-1, the J gene TRBJ2-2; the table's D call, TRBD2, was not checked against the DNA. TRBV21-1 is labeled a pseudogene. This CDR3 is 14 amino acids long. The DNA of the CDR3 is TGTGCCAGCCCGAGGGGACTATGGGCCGGGGAGCTGTTTTTT. It is translated as CASPRGLWAGELFF.

The J gene is TRBJ1-1, the V gene TRBV28; 7 bases line up with TRBD1. The junction had 3 bases not matched to a gene; V was cut back by 2 bases and J by 3 bases. This CDR3 spans 14 amino acids. Per germline, CDR1 MDHEN and CDR2 SYDVKM. The CDR3 DNA reads as TGTGCCAGCAGTTTACAAGGGGGCTACACTGAAGCTTTCTTT. Its translation is CASSLQGGYTEAFF.